This TCR beta chain was identified in a study of PD-1 blockade in classical Hodgkin lymphoma. Study-level points and caveats: After ASCT, patients who started nivolumab under 1 year later were excluded.

Every single patient, without exception, relapsed after autologous stem cell transplantation, and brentuximab vedotin exposure varied. Here immunoSEQ multiplex PCR was the method, and the copy in TCRdb shows in-frame clones only, minus some. Here the sample spans 150,000 or so clones, around 73% being singletons. Concerning this clone: Antigen specificity is unknown.

This CDR3 region has 18 residues. The germline CDR1 and CDR2 sequences are SGHTA and FQGTGA. The V gene end was trimmed by 1 base and the J gene end by 5 bases; junction bases not matched to a gene: 12. The chain is built from TRBV7-3 and TRBJ2-3, with 10 bases identical to TRBD2. The sequenced sample was peripheral blood mononuclear cells (PBMCs), obtained before the second cycle of nivolumab. This TCR was recovered from a human donor with classical Hodgkin lymphoma. The CDR3 spells CASSLMRGLAGVGDTQYF. CDR3 in DNA: TGTGCCAGCAGCTTAATGAGAGGCCTAGCGGGGGTCGGAGATACGCAGTATTTT.